This T cell receptor (beta chain) came from a study of vaccination and CD4 T cells after COVID-19. Study at large: Overlapping peptides covering the spike proteins of SARS-CoV-2, HCoV-NL63, HCoV-OC43 and HCoV-229E were added to stimulate cells.

Sequencing of the DNA from cultured CD4+ T cells was carried out with the Oncomine TCR Beta short-read assay. From the PCR reads, TCRdb called clonotypes with MiXCR, one entry per CDR3 protein. Of over 10,000 distinct CDR3 sequences listed, nearly 80% are singletons. Treatment described: approximately 11-day PBMC culture with coronavirus spike peptide pools or control peptides (ViraFEST assay). CDR3 length: 14 amino acids. Trimming removed 5 bases from V and 4 bases from J; junction bases left unmatched: 6. Germline V CDR1 and CDR2: KGHDR, SFDVKD. As for this clonotype: What it binds is not known.

V is TRBV24-1 and J is TRBJ1-2, with TRBD1 matching over 7 bases. The sequence was obtained from a human donor who had recovered from COVID-19. Sequencing used CD4+ T cells from blood, cultured in vitro. CDR3 sequence: CATSARQGSYGYTF. Written as DNA, the CDR3 is TGTGCCACCAGTGCGAGACAGGGATCCTATGGCTACACCTTC.